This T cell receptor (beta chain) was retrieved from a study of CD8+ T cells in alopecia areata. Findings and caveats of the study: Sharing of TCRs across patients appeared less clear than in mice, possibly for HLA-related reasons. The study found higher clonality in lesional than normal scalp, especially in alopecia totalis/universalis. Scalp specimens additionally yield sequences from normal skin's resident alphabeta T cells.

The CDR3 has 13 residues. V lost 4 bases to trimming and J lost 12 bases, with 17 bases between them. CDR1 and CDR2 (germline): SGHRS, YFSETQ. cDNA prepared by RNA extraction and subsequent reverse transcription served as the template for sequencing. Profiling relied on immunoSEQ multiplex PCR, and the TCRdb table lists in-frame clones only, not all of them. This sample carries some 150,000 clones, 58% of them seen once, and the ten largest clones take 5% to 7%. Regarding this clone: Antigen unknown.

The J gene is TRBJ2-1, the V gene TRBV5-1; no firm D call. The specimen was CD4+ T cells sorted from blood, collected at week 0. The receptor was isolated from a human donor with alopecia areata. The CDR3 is CASSQTLAARQFF. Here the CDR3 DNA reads TGCGCCAGCAGCCAGACTTTGGCAGCGAGGCAGTTCTTC.